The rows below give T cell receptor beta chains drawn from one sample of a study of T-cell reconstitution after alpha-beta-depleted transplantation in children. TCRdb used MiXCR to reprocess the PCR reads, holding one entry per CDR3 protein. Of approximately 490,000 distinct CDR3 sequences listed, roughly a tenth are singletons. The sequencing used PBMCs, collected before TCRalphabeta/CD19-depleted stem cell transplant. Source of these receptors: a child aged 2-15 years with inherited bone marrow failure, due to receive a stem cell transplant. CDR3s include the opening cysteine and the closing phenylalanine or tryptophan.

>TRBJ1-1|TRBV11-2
CASSLGPSAEAFF
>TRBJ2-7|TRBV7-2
CASSLVGVSTSYEQYF
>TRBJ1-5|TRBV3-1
CASSQALLGHNQPQHF
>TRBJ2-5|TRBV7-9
CASASGGETQYF
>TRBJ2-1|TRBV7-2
CASSQGTSGIYYNEQFF
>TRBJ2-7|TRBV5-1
CASSLDSGWTTDRRQYF
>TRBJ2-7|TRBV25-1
CASRADSYEQYF
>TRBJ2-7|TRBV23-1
CASSQSETGIYEQYF
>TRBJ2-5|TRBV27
CASSPLGVRGGETQYF
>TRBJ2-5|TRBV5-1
CASSPRTGQETQYF
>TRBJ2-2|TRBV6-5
CASSYGDNTGELFF
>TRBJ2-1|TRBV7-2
CASSYPVGSGDNEQFF
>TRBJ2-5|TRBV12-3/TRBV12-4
CASSFGQGPQETQYF
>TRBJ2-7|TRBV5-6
CASSLGIYEQYF
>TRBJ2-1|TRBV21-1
CASSSRPGQFF
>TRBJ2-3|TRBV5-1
CASSLDRSLNVKDTQYF
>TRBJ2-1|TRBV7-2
CASSLQTSGLYNEQFF
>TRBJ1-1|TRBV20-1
CSATTGAGTEAFF
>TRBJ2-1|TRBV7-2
CASSSDRLEQFF
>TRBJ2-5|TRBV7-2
CASRLLAGVNGGTQYF
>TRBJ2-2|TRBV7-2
CASSFKGLNTGELFF
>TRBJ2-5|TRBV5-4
CASSLGPTSGSTETQYF
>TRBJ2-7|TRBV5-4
CASSPRQYTYEQYF
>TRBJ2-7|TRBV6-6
CASGWSGNYEQYF
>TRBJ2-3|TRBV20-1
CSAEGGGADTQYF
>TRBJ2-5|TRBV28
CASSFFLANKETQYF
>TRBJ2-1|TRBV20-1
CCARGAGGMVRYNEQFF
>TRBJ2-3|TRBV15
CATSRAKLATTDTQYF
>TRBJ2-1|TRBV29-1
CSVDRGWDNEQFF
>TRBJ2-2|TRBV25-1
CASSEWEGAAGELFF
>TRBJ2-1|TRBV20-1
CSARFYSGADNEQFF
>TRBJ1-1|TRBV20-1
CSATSELNTEAFF
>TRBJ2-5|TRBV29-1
CSVGLGETQYF
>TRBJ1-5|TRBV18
CASSPTGAGTNQPQHF
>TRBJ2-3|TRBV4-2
CASSLGGADVTDTQYF
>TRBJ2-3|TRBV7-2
CASSLAPRAAQYF
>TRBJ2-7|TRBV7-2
CASSFRATLYEQYF
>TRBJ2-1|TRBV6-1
CASSVGAGERYNEQFF
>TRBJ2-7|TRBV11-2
CASSQDRVGEQYF
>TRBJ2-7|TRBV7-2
CASSLYSSSGYEQYF
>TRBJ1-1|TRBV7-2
CASTLRGENTEAFF
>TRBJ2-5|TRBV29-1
CSDSTSGRGLETQYF
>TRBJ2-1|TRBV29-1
CSVDPDRNEQFF
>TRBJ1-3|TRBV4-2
CASSQGQVIAGNTIYF
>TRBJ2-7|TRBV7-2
CASSLHPPYEQYF
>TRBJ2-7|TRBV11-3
CASSTGVGNEQYF
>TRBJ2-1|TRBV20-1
CSARGLAGGSEQFF
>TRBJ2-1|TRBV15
CATSREGLAKEDEQFF
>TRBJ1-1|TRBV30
CAWSMNTEAFF
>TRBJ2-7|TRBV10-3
CAISYMARTSYEQYF
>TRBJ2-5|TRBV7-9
CASSLGFRGAETQYF
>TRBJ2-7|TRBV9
CASSVEGSGGFYEQYF
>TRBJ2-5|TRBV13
CASSLCQQETQYF
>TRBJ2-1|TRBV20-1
CSARRGEGKQFF
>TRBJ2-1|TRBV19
CASSPQVHDNEQFF